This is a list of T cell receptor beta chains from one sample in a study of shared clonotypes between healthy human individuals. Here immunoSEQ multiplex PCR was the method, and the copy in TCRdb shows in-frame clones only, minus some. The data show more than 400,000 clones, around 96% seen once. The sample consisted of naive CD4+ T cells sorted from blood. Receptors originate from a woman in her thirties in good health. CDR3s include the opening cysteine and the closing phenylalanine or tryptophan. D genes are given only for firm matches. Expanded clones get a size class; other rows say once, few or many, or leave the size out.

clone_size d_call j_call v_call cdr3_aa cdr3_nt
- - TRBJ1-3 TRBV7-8 CASTRDGTGNTIYF TGTGCCAGCACCCGGGACGGGACTGGAAACACCATATATTTT
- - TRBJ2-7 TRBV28 CASSRTSDYEQYF TGTGCCAGCAGCCGGACGTCGGACTACGAGCAGTACTTC
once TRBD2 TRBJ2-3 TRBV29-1 CAWGGRALDTQYF TGCGCTTGGGGCGGGAGGGCCTTAGATACGCAGTATTTT
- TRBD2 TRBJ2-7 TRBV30 CAWSHPGLAGSEQYF TGTGCCTGGAGTCATCCGGGACTAGCGGGAAGCGAGCAGTACTTC
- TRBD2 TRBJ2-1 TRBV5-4 CASSKGLAGAGEQFF TGTGCCAGCAGCAAGGGACTAGCGGGAGCGGGTGAGCAGTTCTTC
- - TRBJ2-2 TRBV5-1 CASASGDELAGELFF TGCGCCAGCGCCTCTGGGGATGAATTGGCCGGGGAGCTGTTTTTT
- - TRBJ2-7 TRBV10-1 CASSDYTGAGEGLRYEQYF TGCGCCAGCAGTGATTACACCGGGGCCGGCGAGGGATTGAGGTACGAGCAGTACTTC
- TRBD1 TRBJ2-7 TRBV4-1 CASSQDFRTGFLSYEQYF TGCGCCAGCAGCCAAGACTTCAGGACAGGGTTTTTATCCTACGAGCAGTACTTC
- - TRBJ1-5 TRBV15 CATSRRGLLYSNQPQHF TGTGCCACCAGCCGCCGGGGTCTACTTTATAGCAATCAGCCCCAGCATTTT
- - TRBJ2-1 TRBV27 CASRGFEYNEQFF TGTGCCAGCAGAGGGTTCGAGTACAATGAGCAGTTCTTC
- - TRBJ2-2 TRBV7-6 CASSSKAEMNTGELFF TGTGCCAGCAGCTCTAAAGCGGAAATGAACACCGGGGAGCTGTTTTTT
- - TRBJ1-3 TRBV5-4 CASSLGGASGNTIYF TGTGCCAGCAGCTTGGGCGGGGCCTCTGGAAACACCATATATTTT
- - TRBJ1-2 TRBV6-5 CASRRGPNYGYTF TGTGCCAGCAGACGAGGACCGAACTATGGCTACACCTTC
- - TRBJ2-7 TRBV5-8 CASSLHGKYYEQYF TGTGCCAGCAGCTTGCACGGAAAATACTACGAGCAGTACTTC
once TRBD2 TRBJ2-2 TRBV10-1 CASSPVTSGRHTGELFF TGCGCCAGCAGCCCCGTGACTAGCGGGAGGCACACCGGGGAGCTGTTTTTT
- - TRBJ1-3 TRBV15 CATSRPGTLRNTIYF TGTGCCACCAGCAGACCTGGGACGCTGAGAAACACCATATATTTT
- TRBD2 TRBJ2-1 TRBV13 CATARGGSSYNEQFF TGTGCCACCGCCCGCGGCGGGAGCTCCTACAATGAGCAGTTCTTC
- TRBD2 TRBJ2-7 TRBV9 CASSVGNSGTPPDEQYF TGTGCCAGCAGCGTAGGAAATAGCGGGACCCCCCCGGACGAGCAGTACTTC
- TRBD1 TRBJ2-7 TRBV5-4 CASSFGTGRDSYEQYF TGTGCCAGCAGCTTTGGGACAGGTAGGGACTCCTACGAGCAGTACTTC
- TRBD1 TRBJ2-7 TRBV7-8 CASSEEVQTGTYEQYF TGTGCCAGCAGCGAGGAGGTCCAGACAGGGACCTACGAGCAGTACTTC